This T cell receptor (beta chain) was obtained from a study of cytomegalovirus exposure and HLA in healthy donors. Looking at the study overall: As released early, the data held roughly 85 million unique TCRs from HLA-typed donors. Notes on the study in general: Some V segments could not be told apart, so they were left out, TRBV6-2 and TRBV6-3 among them. In an earlier analysis, productive rearrangement rates for most beta V segments clustered near 90% or 30%. Within a later analysis, the majority of CMV-associated TCR beta chains appeared HLA-restricted.

PCR involved 60 Vbeta and 13 Jbeta primers. Sequencing was performed with immunoSEQ multiplex PCR; in TCRdb, only in-frame clones are kept and a portion is missing. The repertoire consists of more than 95,000 clones, with more than 65% occurring once and the leading ten covering roughly 8.2%. Germline V gene data show CDR1 as SGHTA and CDR2 as FQGNSA. The CDR3 length is 13 residues. The V and J ends lost 5 bases and 3 bases respectively, with 10 bases between them. To note about this clone: Its antigen is unidentified.

This chain connects TRBV7-2 to TRBJ2-5; D call uncertain. The TCR originated in a man aged 35 to 55 in good health and CMV-seropositive. The sequencing input was PBMCs. The CDR3 protein is CASSLTFKETQYF. The CDR3 region has the DNA TGTGCCAGCAGCCTCACTTTTAAAGAGACCCAGTACTTC.